These 5 T cell receptor beta chains were sequenced from one sample in a study of shared clonotypes between healthy human individuals. The protocol was immunoSEQ multiplex PCR, while the TCRdb copy is restricted to in-frame clones and leaves out a portion. The sample includes a few hundred thousand clones, 65% to 70% of them seen just once. Sequenced sample: memory CD4+ T cells sorted from blood. Sample subset: CD45RA-negative fraction. The receptors were gathered from a man under 40 in good health.

This clone was seen a handful of times. The V gene is TRBV7-9, the J gene TRBJ2-7; 7 nucleotides align to TRBD1. Germline CDR1 SEHNR, CDR2 FQNEAQ (reference sequence). The CDR3 consists of 14 residues. The V and J ends lost 5 bases and 2 bases, in that order; junction bases with no gene match: 6. The CDR3 nucleotides are TGTGCCAGCAGCAGACCGGGACAGCCCTACGAGCAGTACTTC. Translation: CASSRPGQPYEQYF.

CDR3 nucleotide sequence: TGTGCCAGTAGCCAGGGGATTGGTGGAGATACGCAGTATTTT. This sequence encodes CASSQGIGGDTQYF. The V gene is TRBV19, the J gene TRBJ2-3; D is possibly TRBD1 (6 bases). The CDR3 contains 14 residues. V was cut by 6 bases and J by 5 bases, with 15 bases left in between. Germline V gene lookup returns CDR1 LNHDA and CDR2 SQIVND (reference sequence).

This chain joins TRBV25-1 and TRBJ2-7, with D unclear. With 2 bases removed from V and 2 bases from J, the gap between germline ends came to 7 bases. The CDR3 consists of 13 residues. CDR1 MGHDK and CDR2 SYGVNS come from the germline V gene. The CDR3, as DNA: TGTGCCAGCAGTGAACAGCCGCCCTACGAGCAGTACTTC. Translated: CASSEQPPYEQYF.

The genes are TRBV18 and TRBJ1-4; D uncertain. The CDR3 contains 14 residues. Germline V gives CDR1 KGHSH, CDR2 LQKENI. Deletions cut 3 bases from V and 4 bases from J, with 9 bases between. The CDR3 region has the DNA TGTGCCAGCTCACCGTTGAGATTTAATGAAAAACTGTTTTTT. It specifies CASSPLRFNEKLFF.

This clone was observed a handful of times. The chain is built from TRBV7-9 and TRBJ1-1; 9 nucleotides align to TRBD1. The CDR3 has 17 amino acids. V lost 7 bases and J lost 4; bases outside the gene matches: 16. Germline CDR1 SEHNR, CDR2 FQNEAQ (reference sequence). The CDR3 DNA sequence: TGTGCCAGCACCTTTCACGATTGGACAGGGGTCGGCACTGAAGCTTTCTTT. It codes for CASTFHDWTGVGTEAFF.